The T cell receptor beta chain described here comes from a study of radiotherapy plus CTLA-4 blockade in lung cancer (dated 2018 in TCRdb). As for the study more broadly: Objective responses were observed in 18% of enrolled patients, and disease control was achieved in less than 40%.

Libraries were built with the immunoSEQ multiplex PCR assay. Drawn from immuneACCESS, this table holds only the in-frame rearrangements with V and J called that TCRdb kept. Clones are partly lost; checked studies trace under half to an unresolved V gene and leave the rest unexplained. The sample table lists tens of thousands of clones, roughly 79% of them with a count of one. The ten largest account for over 20% of the sample. Study-wide conclusions, independent of this receptor: Early dynamic changes in blood T cell clones, together with increased serum interferon-beta after radiation, were reported as the strongest predictors of response. TCR clones derived from tumors expanded in peripheral blood after treatment with radiotherapy and ipilimumab.

As concerns this clone: Its antigen remains undetermined. Base qualities are not at hand, and no much larger clone is one base apart.

The study tested focal radiation therapy combined with CTLA-4 blockade (ipilimumab) in patients with chemo-refractory metastatic non-small-cell lung cancer. V drops 4 bases and J drops 1 base, leaving 16 bases in between. CDR1 SGHNT and CDR2 YYREEE are derived from the germline V gene (reference sequence). The CDR3 covers 16 residues, taking in both the cysteine and the phenylalanine. This entry keeps only the CDR3 DNA: 48 bases, framed from base 1. This TCR was recovered from a human donor with non-small cell lung cancer whose response to radiotherapy plus ipilimumab could not be evaluated. Some clones in this sample may be carry-over from other donors' samples. The chain couples TRBV5-4 to TRBJ2-3; 7 matching bases give a weak D call of TRBD2. The input for sequencing was peripheral blood, taken from a patient treated with radiotherapy plus ipilimumab. The DNA sequence reads TGTGCCAGCAGCCCCCAGGCGGGGGCCGGCACAGATACGCAGTATTTT. This encodes CASSPQAGAGTDTQYF.